This section outlines one T cell receptor beta chain sequence together with its context. Germline V gene data show CDR1 as SGHAT and CDR2 as FQNNGV. The V end lost 1 base, the J end lost 7 bases, and 8 bases lay between the germline ends. CDR3 length equals 14 residues. This sample is drawn from a study of blood T cell repertoires in COVID-19. Per the original methods: Using reference gene primer amplification, nucleated cell counts were estimated. Clones were read by immunoSEQ multiplex PCR, and TCRdb kept only the in-frame ones, dropping some. D and trimming come from the DNA, and the V and J calls and clone size come from that table. The profile shows about 200,000 clones, 85% to 90% of them singletons.

The material sequenced was peripheral blood. The chain recombines TRBV11-2 with TRBJ1-6; D is undetermined. The source of this sequence is a man over 45 with acute or convalescent COVID-19. DNA for the CDR3: TGTGCCAGCAGCTTAGTCGGTCCCAATTCACCCCTCCACTTT. This translates into CASSLVGPNSPLHF.